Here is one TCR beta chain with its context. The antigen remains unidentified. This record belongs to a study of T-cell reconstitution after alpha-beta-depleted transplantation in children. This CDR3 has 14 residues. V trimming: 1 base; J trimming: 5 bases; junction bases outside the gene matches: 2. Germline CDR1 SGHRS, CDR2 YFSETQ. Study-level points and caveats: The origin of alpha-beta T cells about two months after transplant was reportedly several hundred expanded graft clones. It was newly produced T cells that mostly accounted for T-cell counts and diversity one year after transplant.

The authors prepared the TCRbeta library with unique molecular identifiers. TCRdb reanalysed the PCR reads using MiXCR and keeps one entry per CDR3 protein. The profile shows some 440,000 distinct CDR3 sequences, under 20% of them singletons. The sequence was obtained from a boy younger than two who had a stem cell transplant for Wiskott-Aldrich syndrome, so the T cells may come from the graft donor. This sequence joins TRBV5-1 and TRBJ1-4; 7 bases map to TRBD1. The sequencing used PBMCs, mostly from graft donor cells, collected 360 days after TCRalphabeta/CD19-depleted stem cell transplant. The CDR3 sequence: CASSLNRGNEKLFF. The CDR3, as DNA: TGCGCCAGCAGCTTGAACAGGGGAAATGAAAAACTGTTTTTT. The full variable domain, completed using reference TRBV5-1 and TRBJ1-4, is KAGVTQTPRYLIKTRGQQVTLSCSPISGHRSVSWYQQTPGQGLQFLFEYFSETQRNKGNFPGRFSGRQFSNSRSEMNVSTLELGDSALYLCASSLNRGNEKLFFGSGTQLSVL.